This T cell receptor beta chain comes out of a study of T cells in Graves' hyperthyroidism and ophthalmopathy. RNA transcripts served as the template for amplifying TCR beta CDR3 regions. HTBI primers were the set used in a first-round RT-PCR of the TCR CDR3. MiXCR, applied by TCRdb to the multiplex PCR reads, yields one record per CDR3 protein. The table records 300,000 to 400,000 distinct CDR3 sequences, roughly 15% of them present only once. Ophthalmopathy in the patients scored at least 3 on Clinical Activity Score and at least 4 on NOSPECS grade, lasting under 3 months. Uncontrolled infection, other autoimmune disease, pregnancy or lactation barred patients from enrollment. Diagnoses rested on clinical symptoms, serum thyroxine and TRAb, thyroid ultrasound and orbital computed tomography. The authors took PBMCs from about 9.5 ml fresh peripheral blood. This clonotype was recorded a few times.

The origin of this receptor is a woman under 40 with Graves' ophthalmopathy. Specimen: blood.

The CDR3 region is CASSSTEKNEKLFF. CDR3 nucleotide sequence: TGTGCCAGCAGCTCGACAGAGAAGAATGAAAAACTGTTTTTT. The chain has TRBV7-9 and TRBJ1-4; D perhaps matches TRBD1 (5 bases). The CDR3 totals 14 residues. V was pared by 4 bases and J by 5 bases, with 11 bases between. The germline CDR1 and CDR2 sequences are SEHNR and FQNEAQ (reference sequence).